These T cell receptor beta chains were read from a single sample in a study of Graves' ophthalmopathy and Graves' hyperthyroidism. MiXCR was run by TCRdb on the multiplex PCR reads, yielding one entry per CDR3 protein. The profile covers around 470,000 distinct CDR3 sequences, with 13% to 15% appearing a single time and more than 8.5% taken by the ten largest. Sequenced input: blood. All receptors derive from a woman in her thirties with Graves' ophthalmopathy. Both conserved end residues are part of each CDR3. The order of the fields is CDR3 DNA, CDR3 protein, clone size, J gene, D gene, V gene. D genes are given only for firm matches. Only part of the rows carry a size: once, few, many, or a class if the clone is expanded.

CDR3 DNA: TGTGCCAGCAGCCCCTTCGAGGGGGAAGGCTATGGCTACACCTTC
CDR3 protein: CASSPFEGEGYGYTF
clone size: many
J gene: TRBJ1-2
D gene: NA
V gene: TRBV28

CDR3 DNA: TGTGCCAGTAGTATGGTCGCTTACGGTGAAGCTTTCTTT
CDR3 protein: CASSMVAYGEAFF
clone size: few
J gene: TRBJ1-1
D gene: NA
V gene: TRBV19

CDR3 DNA: TGCAGTGCTAGCGGTGACAGGGGGCGTACTTCCTACGAGCAGTACTTC
CDR3 protein: CSASGDRGRTSYEQYF
clone size: many
J gene: TRBJ2-7
D gene: TRBD1
V gene: TRBV20-1

CDR3 DNA: TGCGCCAGCCGTGCCGCAGAGACCCAGTACTTC
CDR3 protein: CASRAAETQYF
clone size: many
J gene: TRBJ2-5
D gene: NA
V gene: TRBV5-1

CDR3 DNA: TGTGCTAGTGGTTTGGTACGCAACAGAGCTTTCTTT
CDR3 protein: CASGLVRNRAFF
clone size: many
J gene: TRBJ1-1
D gene: NA
V gene: TRBV12-5

CDR3 DNA: TGCAGTGCGAGCCCCGACCAGGGATCCTCCTACGAGCAGTACTTC
CDR3 protein: CSASPDQGSSYEQYF
clone size: NA
J gene: TRBJ2-7
D gene: NA
V gene: TRBV20-1

CDR3 DNA: TGTGCCAGCACCCCGACAGGGGCGGGGGGCTACACCTTC
CDR3 protein: CASTPTGAGGYTF
clone size: many
J gene: TRBJ1-2
D gene: TRBD1
V gene: TRBV12-3/TRBV12-4

CDR3 DNA: TGTGCCACCAGTGGGTCGGTTGGCAATCAGCCCCAGCATTTT
CDR3 protein: CATSGSVGNQPQHF
clone size: many
J gene: TRBJ1-5
D gene: NA
V gene: TRBV24-1

CDR3 DNA: TGTGCCAGTAAGACAGGGGCGAACACTGAAGCTTTCTTT
CDR3 protein: CASKTGANTEAFF
clone size: many
J gene: TRBJ1-1
D gene: TRBD1
V gene: TRBV19

CDR3 DNA: TGCAGTGCTAGAGGGGTATCAAATTTGGACATTCAGTACTTC
CDR3 protein: CSARGVSNLDIQYF
clone size: many
J gene: TRBJ2-4
D gene: NA
V gene: TRBV20-1

CDR3 DNA: TGCGCCAGCAGCAGCGGGGGCCAGCTTTATAATTCACCCCTCCACTTT
CDR3 protein: CASSSGGQLYNSPLHF
clone size: many
J gene: TRBJ1-6
D gene: NA
V gene: TRBV5-1

CDR3 DNA: TGTGCCTGGACGACAGGGGAAGGCAATCAGCCCCAGCATTTT
CDR3 protein: CAWTTGEGNQPQHF
clone size: many
J gene: TRBJ1-5
D gene: TRBD1
V gene: TRBV30

CDR3 DNA: TGTGCCACCAGCCCCGGGACAGGGGGCAGGCAGCCCCAGCATTTT
CDR3 protein: CATSPGTGGRQPQHF
clone size: many
J gene: TRBJ1-5
D gene: TRBD1
V gene: TRBV24-1